The clone carrying this T cell receptor beta chain was observed many times. The antigen is not known. The data stem from a study of CD8 T cells in ankylosing spondylitis. The CDR3 is 11 amino acids. V lost 1 base to trimming and J lost 5 bases, with 0 bases between them. Making use of molecular barcodes, quantitative 5'-RACE generated TCR beta libraries. Via MiXCR, TCRdb re-called the 5' RACE reads, giving one row per CDR3 protein. The sample lists 150,000 to 200,000 distinct CDR3 sequences, 10% to 15% occurring once. Notes on the study in general: A TCR beta motif of roughly eight highly homologous variants seemed to mark ankylosing spondylitis blood. The authors found the disease-linked clones to be CD8+ and relatively rare in peripheral blood.

V and J are TRBV12-3 or TRBV12-4 and TRBJ1-5; unclear D gene. The sequence came from a female donor with ankylosing spondylitis or in good health (not recorded which). The sequenced material came from blood, either unsorted or a sorted T cell fraction (not recorded which). The chain's CDR3 is CASSLDQPQHF. The CDR3 bases are TGTGCCAGCAGTTTAGATCAGCCCCAGCATTTT.